The 21 T cell receptor beta chains below were found in one sample sequenced in a study of cytomegalovirus exposure and HLA in healthy donors. Primers for the PCR totalled 60 Vbeta and 13 Jbeta. Method: immunoSEQ multiplex PCR; TCRdb's copy keeps in-frame clones and lacks some. This sample has 150,000 to 200,000 clones, with 80% found just once. Material: PBMCs. The origin of the receptors is a woman between 35 and 50 years old in good health and CMV-seronegative.

The chain uses TRBV6-5 and TRBJ2-7; D is perhaps TRBD2 (7 bases). CDR1 is MNHEY, CDR2 SVGAGI, per germline. The length of the CDR3 is 16 residues. V was cut by 0 bases and J by 3 bases, with 15 bases left in between. CDR3 loop: CASSYSLGGGSYEQYF. For the CDR3, the DNA is TGTGCCAGCAGTTACTCACTAGGGGGGGGCAGCTACGAGCAGTACTTC.

This clone was counted only a few times. The chain employs TRBV5-1 and TRBJ1-3; a possible D gene is TRBD1 (5 bases). Trimming took off 2 bases at V and 4 bases at J, with 13 bases between the two ends. The CDR3 consists of 15 residues. Germline V gene sequence: CDR1 SGHRS, CDR2 YFSETQ. The CDR3 nucleotides are TGCGCCAGCAGCTTCCAAGGGGTGTCCGGAAACACCATATATTTT. Protein product: CASSFQGVSGNTIYF.

This chain connects TRBV11-1 to TRBJ1-4; 7 bases agree with TRBD1. The CDR3 loop spans 14 amino acids. J was trimmed by 8 bases and V by 6 bases; bases with no gene match: 9. The germline CDR1 and CDR2 sequences are SGHAT and FQDESV (reference sequence). The CDR3 bases are TGTGCCAGCAGTTATGACAGGGCCTCGGAAAAACTGTTTTTT. Encoded protein: CASSYDRASEKLFF.

The chain has TRBV12-5 and TRBJ1-1, with unresolved D. The V gene's germline CDR1 is LGHNT and CDR2 FRNRAP. V lost 2 bases and J lost 1, with 2 bases in between. CDR3 length: 12 amino acids. The CDR3, as DNA: TGTGCTAGTGGTTTGCAGAACACTGAAGCTTTCTTT. Encoded protein: CASGLQNTEAFF.

There are a few counts of this clone. CDR3 sequence (DNA): TGTGCCAGCAGCTCCCGGACTAGCGGGAGGGTCAATGAGCAGTTCTTC. Its translation is CASSSRTSGRVNEQFF. The chain links TRBV7-3 to TRBJ2-1; TRBD2 agrees at 15 bases. The CDR3 is made up of 16 amino acids. Germline assignment: CDR1 SGHTA and CDR2 FQGTGA. V trimming: 4 bases; J trimming: 6 bases; junction bases outside the gene matches: 4. The whole variable domain, remainder taken from reference TRBV7-3 and TRBJ2-1, is GAGVSQTPSNKVTEKGKYVELRCDPISGHTALYWYRQSLGQGPEFLIYFQGTGAADDSGLPNDRFFAVRPEGSVSTLKIQRTERGDSAVYLCASSSRTSGRVNEQFFGPGTRLTVL.

This clone has only a few counts. The chain recombines TRBV7-8 with TRBJ2-7; TRBD2 agrees at 7 bases. Germline V gives CDR1 SGHVS, CDR2 FQNEAQ. This CDR3 is built from 15 residues. J lost 6 bases, V lost 3 bases, and 11 bases had no gene match. The CDR3: CASSFLAVPLSEQYF. Here the CDR3 DNA reads TGTGCCAGCAGCTTTCTAGCGGTCCCTCTCTCCGAGCAGTACTTC.

The rearrangement links TRBV30 to TRBJ2-7; tentatively, D is TRBD2 (5 bases). The CDR3 runs to 14 residues. Germline assignment: CDR1 GTSNPN and CDR2 SVGIG (reference sequence). Trimming left V 2 bases short and J 2 bases short, with 13 bases between. The CDR3 reads CAWSRDTRAYEQYF. DNA for the CDR3: TGTGCCTGGAGTCGCGACACTAGAGCCTACGAGCAGTACTTC.

The V and J genes are TRBV7-2 and TRBJ2-1, with D uncertain. Trimming took 4 bases from V and 3 from J, leaving 13 bases between them. The germline CDR1 and CDR2 sequences are SGHTA and FQGNSA. This CDR3 contains 15 residues. In nucleotides, the CDR3 is TGTGCCAGCAGCTCCGACTCCGCCAGCTACAATGAGCAGTTCTTC. This gives the protein CASSSDSASYNEQFF.

This chain joins TRBV29-1 and TRBJ2-7; 7 bases align to TRBD1. Per the germline V gene, CDR1 is SQVTM and CDR2 is ANQGSEA. V was clipped by 7 bases and J by 0 bases; unmatched bases: 15. The CDR3 sequence is 16 residues long. The CDR3 nucleotides are TGCAGCGCGTATAGAACCGGGACAGAGGACTCCTACGAGCAGTACGTC. Translation gives CSAYRTGTEDSYEQYV.

The chain couples TRBV18 to TRBJ2-7; no clear D gene. Germline CDR1 reads KGHSH; CDR2 reads LQKENI. The CDR3 contains 12 residues. Trimming pared 2 bases from V and 9 bases from J, leaving 11 bases between. The CDR3 sequence: CASSPGLPVQYF. Here the CDR3 DNA reads TGTGCCAGCTCACCAGGTTTACCGGTGCAGTACTTC.

The chain joins TRBV10-3 to TRBJ2-3; D possibly corresponds to TRBD2 (6 bases). The V and J ends lost 7 bases and 5 bases respectively, with 16 bases between them. The germline gives CDR1 ENHRY, CDR2 SYGVKD. This CDR3 contains 14 residues. The CDR3 reads CAIKLGSGKDTQYF. In DNA form, the CDR3 reads TGTGCCATCAAGCTGGGTAGCGGCAAAGATACGCAGTATTTT.

This clone was observed a few times. The chain couples TRBV11-2 to TRBJ2-7; maybe TRBD2 (7 bases). CDR1 is SGHAT, CDR2 FQNNGV, per germline. Trimming stripped 5 bases from V and 2 bases from J, with 16 bases between. CDR3 length: 15 residues. CDR3 amino acids: CASSPPGRGAYEQYV. In nucleotides, the CDR3 is TGTGCCAGCAGCCCACCGGGGAGGGGGGCCTACGAGCAGTACGTC.

This chain connects TRBV5-8 to TRBJ2-1, with D possibly being TRBD2 (5 bases). This CDR3 has 14 amino acids. Trimming shortened V by 4 bases and J by 4 bases, and 12 bases separated the two germline ends. CDR1 SGHTS and CDR2 YDEGEE come from the germline V gene. This CDR3 is CASSLAGFYNEQFF. As DNA, the CDR3 is TGTGCCAGCAGCCTTGCGGGTTTTTACAATGAGCAGTTCTTC.

The gene calls are TRBV7-2 and TRBJ2-1; 10 bases fit TRBD2. V dropped 3 bases and J dropped 7; count of bases not matched to a gene: 9. Germline CDR1 SGHTA, CDR2 FQGNSA. The CDR3 totals 16 residues. The CDR3 coding sequence is TGTGCCAGCAGCTTCGTTTCTAGCGGGAGATGGAATGAGCAGTTCTTC. This sequence encodes CASSFVSSGRWNEQFF.

This clone was counted a single time. V gene TRBV10-3 combines with J gene TRBJ1-1; 9 bases match TRBD1. The CDR3 is 13 residues long. With 7 bases clipped from V and 7 bases from J, the junction kept 7 bases outside the gene matches. Germline lookup yields CDR1 ENHRY and CDR2 SYGVKD. CDR3 sequence reads: CAINYRGQGEAFF. The CDR3 DNA is TGTGCCATCAACTACAGGGGGCAGGGTGAAGCTTTCTTT.

The chain recombines TRBV19 with TRBJ2-1; tentative D call: TRBD2 (7 bases). CDR1 is LNHDA and CDR2 is SQIVND in the germline V gene (reference sequence). The length of the CDR3 is 14 residues. Trimming shortened V by 9 bases and J by 8 bases, and 20 bases separated the two germline ends. CDR3 residues: CAREGGRALDEQFF. The CDR3 nucleotides are TGTGCCAGGGAGGGGGGGAGGGCCTTGGATGAGCAGTTCTTC.

The chain uses TRBV7-2 and TRBJ1-2; TRBD1 matches at 10 bases. With 5 bases clipped from V and 8 bases from J, the junction kept 8 bases outside the gene matches. CDR1 is SGHTA and CDR2 is FQGNSA in the germline V gene. The CDR3 consists of 14 residues. In nucleotides, the CDR3 is TGTGCCAGCAGCACGACAGGGGGCGCTCTCGGCTACACCTTC. This sequence encodes CASSTTGGALGYTF.

V gene TRBV6-5 combines with J gene TRBJ1-6; 7 bases are shared with TRBD1. The CDR3 runs to 15 residues. V was clipped by 6 bases and J by 6 bases; unmatched bases: 8. Germline loops: CDR1 MNHEY, CDR2 SVGAGI. The CDR3 loop is CASRPPGQPNSPLHF. The CDR3 bases are TGTGCCAGCAGGCCCCCGGGACAGCCTAATTCACCCCTCCACTTT.

The genes are TRBV7-3 and TRBJ2-2, with 7 bases lining up with TRBD2. Germline CDR1 reads SGHTA; CDR2 reads FQGTGA. Trimming at V came to 2 bases and at J to 6 bases, leaving 15 bases not matched to a gene. The CDR3 consists of 18 residues. The CDR3 region has the DNA TGTGCCAGCAGCTTATCGGCTAGCGGAGAGCCTAGACCCGGGGAGCTGTTTTTT. Its translation is CASSLSASGEPRPGELFF.

This chain joins TRBV6-1 and TRBJ2-1, with TRBD2 matching over 9 bases. Germline V gene data show CDR1 as MNHNS and CDR2 as SASEGT. This CDR3 has 15 residues. V dropped 5 bases and J dropped 4; count of bases not matched to a gene: 6. For the CDR3, the DNA is TGTGCCAGCAGTCCCCTAGCGGGATCTTACAATGAGCAGTTCTTC. The encoded protein is CASSPLAGSYNEQFF.

This chain connects TRBV2 to TRBJ1-5; TRBD1 aligns across 11 bases. The CDR3 is made up of 14 amino acids. V lost 4 bases, J lost 6 bases, and 2 bases stayed unmatched. Germline values: CDR1 SNHLY, CDR2 FYNNEI. CDR3 nucleotides: TGTGCCAGCAGTGGGGGGACAGGGGGTCAGCCCCAGCATTTT. Translating it yields CASSGGTGGQPQHF.